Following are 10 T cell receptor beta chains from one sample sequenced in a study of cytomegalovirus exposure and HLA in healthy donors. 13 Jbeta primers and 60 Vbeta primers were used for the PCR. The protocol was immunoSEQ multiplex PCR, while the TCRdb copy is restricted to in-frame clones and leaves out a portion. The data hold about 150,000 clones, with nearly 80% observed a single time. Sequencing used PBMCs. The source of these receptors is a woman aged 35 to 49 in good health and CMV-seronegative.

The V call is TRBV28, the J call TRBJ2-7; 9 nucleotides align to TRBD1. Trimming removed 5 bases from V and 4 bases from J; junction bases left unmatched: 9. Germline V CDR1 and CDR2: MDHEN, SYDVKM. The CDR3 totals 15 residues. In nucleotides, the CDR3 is TGTGCCAGCAGTCAACCGGGACAGGGCCCTTACGAGCAGTACTTC. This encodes CASSQPGQGPYEQYF.

The CDR3 protein is CASSPGQGLHQPQHF. CDR3 in DNA: TGTGCCAGCAGCCCAGGACAGGGATTACATCAGCCCCAGCATTTT. The gene calls are TRBV9 and TRBJ1-5; 8 bases are a match to TRBD1. CDR3 length: 15 residues. V dropped 4 bases and J dropped 5; count of bases not matched to a gene: 8. Per the germline V gene, CDR1 is SGDLS and CDR2 is YYNGEE.

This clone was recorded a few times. CDR3 sequence: CASSLLGAETYEQYF. In nucleotides, the CDR3 is TGCGCCAGCAGCTTACTGGGGGCAGAGACCTACGAGCAGTACTTC. The rearrangement uses TRBV5-1 and TRBJ2-7; D is perhaps TRBD1 (6 bases). This CDR3 is built from 15 residues. The V gene's germline CDR1 is SGHRS and CDR2 YFSETQ. V was pared by 2 bases and J by 2 bases, with 14 bases between.

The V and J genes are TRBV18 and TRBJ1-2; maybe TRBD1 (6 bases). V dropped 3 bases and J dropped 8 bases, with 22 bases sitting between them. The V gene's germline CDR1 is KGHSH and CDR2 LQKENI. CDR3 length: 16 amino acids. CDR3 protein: CASSPPSRTAEGGYTF. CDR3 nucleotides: TGTGCCAGCTCACCGCCATCTAGGACAGCCGAGGGGGGCTACACCTTC.

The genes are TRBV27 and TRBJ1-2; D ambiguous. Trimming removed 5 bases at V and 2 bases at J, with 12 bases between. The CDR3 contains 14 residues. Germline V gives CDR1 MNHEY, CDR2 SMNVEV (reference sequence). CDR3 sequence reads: CASSPGGQNYGYTF. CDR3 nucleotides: TGTGCCAGCAGTCCGGGCGGGCAGAACTATGGCTACACCTTC.

CDR3: CASSFHSLTGNSYEQYF. The CDR3 DNA reads TGTGCCAGCAGCTTCCATTCCTTAACAGGTAACTCCTACGAGCAGTACTTC. The chain couples TRBV7-9 to TRBJ2-7, with D possibly TRBD1 on 5 matching bases. From germline, CDR1 is SEHNR and CDR2 FQNEAQ (reference sequence). The CDR3 has 17 residues. V shed 3 bases and J shed 0 bases, with 18 bases lying between them.

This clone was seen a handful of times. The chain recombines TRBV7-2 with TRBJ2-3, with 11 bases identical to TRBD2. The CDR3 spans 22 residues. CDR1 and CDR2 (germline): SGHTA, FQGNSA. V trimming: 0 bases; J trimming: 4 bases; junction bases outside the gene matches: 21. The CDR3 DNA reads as TGTGCCAGCAGCTTAGCGGGGGGGGCTAGCGGGAGGAGGAGTGGTTTAGCAGATACGCAGTATTTT. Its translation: CASSLAGGASGRRSGLADTQYF.

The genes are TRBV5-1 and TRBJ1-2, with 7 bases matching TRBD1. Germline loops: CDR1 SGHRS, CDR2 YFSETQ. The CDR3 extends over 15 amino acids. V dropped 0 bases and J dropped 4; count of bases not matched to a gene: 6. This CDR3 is CASSLGGGETYGYTF. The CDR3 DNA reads TGCGCCAGCAGCTTGGGAGGGGGCGAGACCTATGGCTACACCTTC.

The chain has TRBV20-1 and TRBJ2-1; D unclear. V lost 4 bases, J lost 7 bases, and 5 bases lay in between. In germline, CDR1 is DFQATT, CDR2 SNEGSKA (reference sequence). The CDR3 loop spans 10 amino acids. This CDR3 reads CSAKSNEQFF. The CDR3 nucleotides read TGCAGTGCTAAGAGTAATGAGCAGTTCTTC.

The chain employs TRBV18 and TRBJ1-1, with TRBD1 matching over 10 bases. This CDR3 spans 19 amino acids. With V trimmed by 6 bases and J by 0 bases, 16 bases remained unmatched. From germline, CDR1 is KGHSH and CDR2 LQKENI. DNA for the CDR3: TGTGCCAGCTCGTATTTGTCCGGGGGACAGGGGTTCATGAACACTGAAGCTTTCTTT. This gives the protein CASSYLSGGQGFMNTEAFF.